The clone carrying this T cell receptor beta chain was counted only a few times. The V end lost 3 bases, the J end lost 14 bases, and 23 bases lay between the germline ends. Germline CDR1 reads PRHDT; CDR2 reads FYEKMQ (reference sequence). The CDR3 runs to 15 residues. Time point meaning: recipient sample about 28 days before transplant, after cytoreduction. This entry is derived from a study of T cell clonotyping in hematopoietic cell transplantation. TCRdb keeps only in-frame clones here, not all; method: immunoSEQ multiplex PCR. The sample holds some 26,000 clones, roughly 85% seen once. This specimen consisted of peripheral blood mononuclear cells, obtained before stem cell transplant. The chain combines TRBV13 with TRBJ2-1, with D possibly being TRBD1 or TRBD2 (5 bases each). The clonotype was recovered from a man aged 40-55 years with acute myeloid leukemia. Some clones in this sample may be carry-over from other donors' samples. The CDR3 sequence is CASSFSSPGARDEFF. Written as DNA, the CDR3 is TGTGCCAGCAGCTTCTCCTCGCCTGGGGCGAGGGATGAGTTCTTC.